This TCR beta chain was captured by sequencing in a study of T cells in Graves' hyperthyroidism and ophthalmopathy. Germline trimming cut 2 bases from V and 1 base from J; bases unmatched to any gene: 12. Germline assignment: CDR1 MNHEY and CDR2 SVGEGT. This CDR3 is 18 amino acids long. Amplified regions were TCR beta CDR3 sequences from RNA transcripts. The TCR CDR3 first-round RT-PCR relied on the HTBI primer set. A single record per CDR3 protein comes from TCRdb applying MiXCR to the multiplex PCR reads. The sample lists more than 500,000 distinct CDR3 sequences, over 12% seen once, with around 4.1% in the top ten. A NOSPECS grade of at least 4, a Clinical Activity Score of at least 3 and duration under 3 months were recorded in ophthalmopathy patients. This clonotype was recorded once.

J is TRBJ2-3 and V is TRBV6-2 or TRBV6-3, with 7 bases lining up with TRBD2. The sequencing input was blood. The TCR originated in a woman in her thirties or forties with Graves' ophthalmopathy. CDR3 nucleotides: TGTGCCAGCAGTTACCCGCTGACTAGCCTAAACCGCACAGATACGCAGTATTTT. It yields the protein CASSYPLTSLNRTDTQYF.